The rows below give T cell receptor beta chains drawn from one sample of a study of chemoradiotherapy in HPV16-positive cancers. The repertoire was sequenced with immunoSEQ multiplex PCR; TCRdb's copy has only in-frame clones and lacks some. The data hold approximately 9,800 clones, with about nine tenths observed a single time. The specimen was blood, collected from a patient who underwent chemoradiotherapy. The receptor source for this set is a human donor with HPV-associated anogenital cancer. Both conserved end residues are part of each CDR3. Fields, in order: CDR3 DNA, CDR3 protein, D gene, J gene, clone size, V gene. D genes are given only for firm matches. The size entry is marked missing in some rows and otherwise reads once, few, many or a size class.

TGCGCCAGCAGCCATGGTGATGGGGGATCCTACGAGCAGTACTTC	CASSHGDGGSYEQYF	.	TRBJ2-7	.	TRBV5-1
TGTGCCAGCAGCCCCCAATCCGGTCGACAGGGGAGATCGAATGAGCAGTTCTTC	CASSPQSGRQGRSNEQFF	TRBD1	TRBJ2-1	.	TRBV7-9
TGTGCCAGTAGCATACGGTATGGCTACACCTTC	CASSIRYGYTF	.	TRBJ1-2	once	TRBV19
TGCGCCAGCAGCTTTGGACAGAACAATGAGCAGTTCTTC	CASSFGQNNEQFF	.	TRBJ2-1	.	TRBV5-1
TGTGCCAGCAGCGTAGCCCCTGAGACTCCCTTTCCCGGACCTGAAGCTTTCTTT	CASSVAPETPFPGPEAFF	.	TRBJ1-1	.	TRBV21-1
TGTGCCAGCTCACTCGACTGGAACACTGAAGCTTTCTTT	CASSLDWNTEAFF	.	TRBJ1-1	.	TRBV18
TGTGCCAGCTCACCACCGGTTGACGATGGCTACACCTTC	CASSPPVDDGYTF	.	TRBJ1-2	.	TRBV18
TGTGCCAGCAGCCGGGAACCGAGCATGAACACTGAAGCTTTCTTT	CASSREPSMNTEAFF	.	TRBJ1-1	.	TRBV5-4
TGTGCCAGCAGCCAAGAAGTAACGGGGGGCTACACCTTC	CASSQEVTGGYTF	.	TRBJ1-2	once	TRBV16
TGTGCCTGGAGTTCTACGGGAATTCGGGCGTATTTT	CAWSSTGIRAYF	.	TRBJ2-3	.	TRBV30
TGTGCCAGCAGCATGACTCAAAACACCGGGGAGCTGTTTTTT	CASSMTQNTGELFF	.	TRBJ2-2	once	TRBV11-3
TGTGCCACCAGCAGAGAAGGGAGAACTATCCGCTACAATGAGCAGTTCTTC	CATSREGRTIRYNEQFF	.	TRBJ2-1	.	TRBV15
TGCGCCAGCAGGGGACAGGGTCACCAAGAGACCCAGTACTTC	CASRGQGHQETQYF	TRBD1	TRBJ2-5	.	TRBV5-1
TGTGCCAGTAGTATTTCCGGGACGACTTACAGGGTCAATCAGCCCCAGCATTTT	CASSISGTTYRVNQPQHF	.	TRBJ1-5	.	TRBV19
TGTGCCAGCAGCTTGGGACCGCGGGGGGGCCTAGAGACCCAGTACTTC	CASSLGPRGGLETQYF	TRBD2	TRBJ2-5	.	TRBV5-5
TGTGCCAGCAGTTCCCGGGACACCCAATACGAGCAGTACTTC	CASSSRDTQYEQYF	.	TRBJ2-7	.	TRBV6-6
TGTGCCAGCAGCCTAAGACTAGCGGGGTCTCAAGAGACCCAGTACTTC	CASSLRLAGSQETQYF	TRBD2	TRBJ2-5	.	TRBV7-9
TGTGCCAGAAGCCCAAGATTACCCCCAGATACGCAGTATTTT	CARSPRLPPDTQYF	.	TRBJ2-3	.	TRBV5-3
TGTGCCTGGAGCGCTACTTGGGGCACCGAAGCTTTCTTT	CAWSATWGTEAFF	.	TRBJ1-1	.	TRBV30
TGTGCCTGGAGTGCAACAGATACGCAGTATTTT	CAWSATDTQYF	.	TRBJ2-3	.	TRBV30
TGTGCCTCCGGGGGCGGAATCTCACCCCCCCACTTT	CASGGGISPPHF	.	TRBJ1-6	.	TRBV5-4
TGTGCCAGCAGCCCTACACCGGATACTGGCTACACCTTC	CASSPTPDTGYTF	.	TRBJ1-2	.	TRBV7-8
TGCAGCGTAGCCCGACAGGGGGCTCACACTGAAGCTTTCTTT	CSVARQGAHTEAFF	TRBD1	TRBJ1-1	.	TRBV29-1
TGTGCCAGCAGTGAAGCGCTAGGTCAGCCCCAGCATTTT	CASSEALGQPQHF	.	TRBJ1-5	.	TRBV2